A selection of T cell receptor beta chains follows, all from one sample in a study of blood T cells in healthy people across ages. TCRdb independently ran MiXCR on the 5' RACE reads; one entry per CDR3 protein. The repertoire includes under 700,000 distinct CDR3 sequences, less than 25% of them detected once, and 8.7% sits in the top ten. This sample also belongs to another study, concerning T cells of mothers and their children.

Input material: blood. The receptors come from a boy aged 10-17 years in good health. Each CDR3 is given with its conserved first and last residue. The D gene is left open where the match is weak. Clone size, where shown, is once, few, many, or a class for clones that have expanded.

v_gene,j_gene,abundance,d_gene,CDR3nt,CDR3aa
TRBV20-1,TRBJ2-1,.,.,TGCAGTGCTAGAGATATGGACGGGTCCTACAATGAGCAGTTCTTC,CSARDMDGSYNEQFF
TRBV20-1,TRBJ2-5,.,.,TGCAGTGTACCTAGAGGAGGGATCCAAGAGACCCAGTACTTC,CSVPRGGIQETQYF
TRBV18,TRBJ1-2,.,.,TGTGCCAGCTCACCAGTGGGGGCCGAATATGGCTACACCTTC,CASSPVGAEYGYTF
TRBV7-2,TRBJ1-5,.,.,TGTGCCAGCAGCAGAGCGAGGGACCCCCGGACTAGCGGGGAGGGTGTTACGCAGCATTTT,CASSRARDPRTSGEGVTQHF
TRBV7-2,TRBJ1-1,.,.,TGTGCCAGCAGCCCCCGATACGTGAACACTGAAGCTTTCTTT,CASSPRYVNTEAFF
TRBV20-1,TRBJ2-5,few,.,TGCAGTGCTCCCCTCCAAGAGACCCAGTACTTC,CSAPLQETQYF
TRBV4-1,TRBJ2-3,.,TRBD2,TGCGCCAGCAACCCCTTAGCGGGAGTGGGGAGCACAGATACGCAGTATTTT,CASNPLAGVGSTDTQYF
TRBV20-1,TRBJ2-1,.,TRBD2,TGCAGTGCGTCTAGCGGGGACAATGAGCAGTTCTTC,CSASSGDNEQFF
TRBV7-2,TRBJ2-3,many,TRBD2,TGTGCCAGCAGCCTCGGACTAGCGGGGGGGATGGTGCCAGATACGCAGTATTTT,CASSLGLAGGMVPDTQYF
TRBV4-3,TRBJ2-1,.,TRBD2,TGCGCCAGCAGCCGAGCGGGAGGGTTATTGAATGAGCAGTTCTTC,CASSRAGGLLNEQFF
TRBV9,TRBJ2-5,.,TRBD1,TGTGCCAGCAGCGCTCACTCCGGGACAGGGGACAAGACCCAGTACTTC,CASSAHSGTGDKTQYF
TRBV20-1,TRBJ2-5,few,TRBD2,TGCAGTGCTAGAGATTCGAGCGGGGGTAAAGAGACCCAGTACTTC,CSARDSSGGKETQYF
TRBV12-3/TRBV12-4,TRBJ1-4,.,TRBD1,TGTGCCAGCAGTTTAAGGACAGGATCGAATGAAAAACTGTTTTTT,CASSLRTGSNEKLFF
TRBV20-1,TRBJ2-1,few,.,TGCAGTGCTAATTCCCCCGGTGGGGGGTCCTACAATGAGCAGTTCTTC,CSANSPGGGSYNEQFF
TRBV29-1,TRBJ2-6,few,.,TGCAGCGGCCGACCTTGGGCAGATAGTCGACGGGCCAACGTCCTGACTTTC,CSGRPWADSRRANVLTF
TRBV20-1,TRBJ2-1,.,.,TGCAGTGTCCCTCAACTGGATTACGTGAGCTCCTACAATGAGCAGTTCTTC,CSVPQLDYVSSYNEQFF
TRBV7-9,TRBJ2-1,few,TRBD2,TGTGCCAGCAGAGAGGCACTAGCGGGAGCGGACGAGCAGTTCTTC,CASREALAGADEQFF
TRBV9,TRBJ2-7,.,.,TGTGCCAGCAGCGTAGGATGGTCGGGGGCAGACTACGAGCAGTACTTC,CASSVGWSGADYEQYF